This section outlines one T cell receptor beta chain sequence together with its context. This entry comes from a study of blood T cell repertoires in COVID-19. The wider study: PBMCs, B-cell-depleted T cells, or T cells were the source of the cDNA or gDNA that made up the material.

Some clones are missing from TCRdb's copy, which holds only in-frame ones; the method was immunoSEQ multiplex PCR. The sample lists over 85,000 clones; around 75% were seen once. V gave up 7 bases and J gave up 1 base; unmatched junction bases: 5. The CDR3 extends over 14 amino acids. Germline V gene sequence: CDR1 MDHEN, CDR2 SYDVKM. The J gene is TRBJ1-1, the V gene TRBV28; 8 bases agree with TRBD1. Sequenced sample: peripheral blood. This receptor was identified in an older man with acute or convalescent COVID-19. CDR3 amino acids: CASIPGTGNTEAFF. Written as DNA, the CDR3 is TGTGCCAGCATACCAGGGACAGGGAACACTGAAGCTTTCTTT.